Here is one T cell receptor beta chain with its context. What it recognizes is unknown. This sample stems from a study of T cells in localized non-small cell lung cancer. Points from the study as a whole: A median of 57 clones ranked among the top 100 in tumor appeared in adjacent lung.

The table came from immunoSEQ multiplex PCR; TCRdb's copy has only in-frame clones and leaves some out. The profile covers about 5,500 clones, with roughly 82% appearing a single time and 60% taken by the ten largest. In germline, CDR1 is SGHTA, CDR2 FQGTGA. The CDR3 is made up of 14 amino acids. Trimming cost V 5 bases and J 3 bases, with 10 bases left between them. The sequence derives from a female donor at least 60 years old with stage II lung adenocarcinoma. The chain couples TRBV7-3 to TRBJ2-2; D gene ambiguous. The starting material was peripheral blood mononuclear cells, obtained before any cancer treatment. CDR3 residues: CASSPQLDTGELFF. CDR3 DNA sequence: TGTGCCAGCAGCCCCCAGTTGGACACCGGGGAGCTGTTTTTT.